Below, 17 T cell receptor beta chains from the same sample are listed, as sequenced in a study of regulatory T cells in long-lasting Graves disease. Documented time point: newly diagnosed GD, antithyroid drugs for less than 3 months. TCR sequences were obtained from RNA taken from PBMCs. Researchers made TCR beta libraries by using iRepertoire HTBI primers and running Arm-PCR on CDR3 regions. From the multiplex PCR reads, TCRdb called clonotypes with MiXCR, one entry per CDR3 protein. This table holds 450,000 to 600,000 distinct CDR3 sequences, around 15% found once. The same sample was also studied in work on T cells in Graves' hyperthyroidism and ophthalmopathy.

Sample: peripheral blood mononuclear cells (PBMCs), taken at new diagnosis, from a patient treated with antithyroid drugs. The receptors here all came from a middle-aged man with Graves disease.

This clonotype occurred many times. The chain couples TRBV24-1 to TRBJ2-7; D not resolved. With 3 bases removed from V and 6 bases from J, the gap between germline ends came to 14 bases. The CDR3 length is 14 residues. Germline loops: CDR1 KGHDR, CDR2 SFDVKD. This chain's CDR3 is CATSDPYAGSEQYF. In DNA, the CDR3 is TGTGCCACCAGTGATCCTTACGCCGGAAGCGAGCAGTACTTC.

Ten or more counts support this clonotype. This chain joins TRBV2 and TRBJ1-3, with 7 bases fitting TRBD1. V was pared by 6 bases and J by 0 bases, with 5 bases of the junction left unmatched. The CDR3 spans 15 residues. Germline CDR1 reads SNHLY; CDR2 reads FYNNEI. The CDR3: CASSSRDSSGNTIYF. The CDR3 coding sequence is TGTGCCAGCAGCTCCCGGGACAGCTCTGGAAACACCATATATTTT.

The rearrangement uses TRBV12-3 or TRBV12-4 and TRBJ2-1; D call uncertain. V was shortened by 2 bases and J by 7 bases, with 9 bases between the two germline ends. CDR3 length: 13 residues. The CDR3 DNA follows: TGTGCCAGCAGTTTACGGCCCTGGAATGAGCAGTTCTTC. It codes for CASSLRPWNEQFF.

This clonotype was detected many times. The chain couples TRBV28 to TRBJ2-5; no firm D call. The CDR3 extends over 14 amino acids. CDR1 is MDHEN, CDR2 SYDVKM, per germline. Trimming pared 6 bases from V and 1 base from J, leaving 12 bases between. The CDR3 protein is CASRLRRPQETQYF. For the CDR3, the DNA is TGTGCCAGCAGGCTCAGACGGCCCCAAGAGACCCAGTACTTC.

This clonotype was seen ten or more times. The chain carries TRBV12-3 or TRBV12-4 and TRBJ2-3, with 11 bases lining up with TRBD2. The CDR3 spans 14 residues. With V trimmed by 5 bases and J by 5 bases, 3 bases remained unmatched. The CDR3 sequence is CASSPTSGGDTQYF. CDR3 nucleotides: TGTGCCAGCAGTCCAACTAGCGGGGGAGATACGCAGTATTTT.

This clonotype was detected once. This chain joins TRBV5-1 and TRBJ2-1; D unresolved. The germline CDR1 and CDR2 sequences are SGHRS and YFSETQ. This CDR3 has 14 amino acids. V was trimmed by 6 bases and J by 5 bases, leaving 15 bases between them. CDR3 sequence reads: CASNLRAQNNEQFF. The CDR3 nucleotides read TGCGCCAGCAACCTGCGAGCCCAAAACAATGAGCAGTTCTTC.

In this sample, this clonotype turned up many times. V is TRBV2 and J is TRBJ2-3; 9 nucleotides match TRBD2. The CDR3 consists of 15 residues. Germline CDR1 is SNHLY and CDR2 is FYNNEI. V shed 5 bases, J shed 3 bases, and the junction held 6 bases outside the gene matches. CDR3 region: CASSMIAGETDTQYF. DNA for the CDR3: TGTGCCAGCAGTATGATAGCGGGAGAGACAGATACGCAGTATTTT.

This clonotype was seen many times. CDR3 sequence (DNA): TGCGCCAGCACCTTGGACAGCTACAATGAGCAGTTCTTC. Encoded protein: CASTLDSYNEQFF. This chain connects TRBV10-2 to TRBJ2-1; TRBD1 is a possible D gene (6 bases). This CDR3 has 13 amino acids. Deletions cut 7 bases from V and 3 bases from J, with 10 bases between. CDR1 is WSHSY and CDR2 is SAAADI in the germline V gene.

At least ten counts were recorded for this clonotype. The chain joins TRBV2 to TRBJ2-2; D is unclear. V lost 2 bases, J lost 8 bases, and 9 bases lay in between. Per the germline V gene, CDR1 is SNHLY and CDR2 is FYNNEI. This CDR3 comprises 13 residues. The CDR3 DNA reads TGTGCCAGCAGTGAAATCAACTGGGGGGAGCTGTTTTTT. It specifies CASSEINWGELFF.

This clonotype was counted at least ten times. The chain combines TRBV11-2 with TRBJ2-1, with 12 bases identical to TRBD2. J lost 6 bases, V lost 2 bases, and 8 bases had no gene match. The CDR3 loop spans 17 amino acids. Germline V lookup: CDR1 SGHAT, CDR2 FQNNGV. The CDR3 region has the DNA TGTGCCAGCAGCTTATCGCGAACTAGCGGGAGGTCCAATGAGCAGTTCTTC. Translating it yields CASSLSRTSGRSNEQFF. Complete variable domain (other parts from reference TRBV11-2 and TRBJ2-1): EAGVAQSPRYKIIEKRQSVAFWCNPISGHATLYWYQQILGQGPKLLIQFQNNGVVDDSQLPKDRFSAERLKGVDSTLKIQPAKLEDSAVYLCASSLSRTSGRSNEQFFGPGTRLTVL.

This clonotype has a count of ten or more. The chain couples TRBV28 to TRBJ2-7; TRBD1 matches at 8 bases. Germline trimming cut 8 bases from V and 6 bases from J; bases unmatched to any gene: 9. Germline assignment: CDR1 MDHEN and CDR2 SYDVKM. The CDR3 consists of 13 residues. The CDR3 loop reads CASRVQGASEQYF. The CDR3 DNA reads TGTGCCAGCCGGGTTCAGGGGGCTAGCGAGCAGTACTTC.

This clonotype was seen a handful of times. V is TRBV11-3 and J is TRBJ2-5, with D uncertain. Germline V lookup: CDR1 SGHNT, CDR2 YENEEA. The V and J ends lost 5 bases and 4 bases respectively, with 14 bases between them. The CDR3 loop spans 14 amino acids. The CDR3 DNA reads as TGTGCCAGCAGCCCTCGGTCACGACTAGAGACCCAGTACTTC. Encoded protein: CASSPRSRLETQYF.

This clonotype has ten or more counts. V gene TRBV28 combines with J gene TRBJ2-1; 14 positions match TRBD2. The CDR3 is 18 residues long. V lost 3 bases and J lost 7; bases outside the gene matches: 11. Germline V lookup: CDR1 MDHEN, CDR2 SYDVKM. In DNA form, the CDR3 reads TGTGCCAGCAGTTTGCCAGGTCGACTAGCGGGAGGGCCAAATGAGCAGTTCTTC. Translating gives CASSLPGRLAGGPNEQFF.

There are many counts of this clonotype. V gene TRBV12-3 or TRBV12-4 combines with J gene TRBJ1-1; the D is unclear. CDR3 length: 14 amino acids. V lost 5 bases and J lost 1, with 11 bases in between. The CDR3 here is CASSPRRSNTEAFF. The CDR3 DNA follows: TGTGCCAGCAGTCCCAGGAGATCGAACACTGAAGCTTTCTTT.

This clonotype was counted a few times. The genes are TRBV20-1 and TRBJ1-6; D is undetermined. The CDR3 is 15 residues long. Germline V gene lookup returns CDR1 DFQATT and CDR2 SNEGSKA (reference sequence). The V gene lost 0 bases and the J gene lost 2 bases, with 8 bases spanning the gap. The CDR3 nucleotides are TGCAGTGCTAGAGATCTTACAGCCTATAATTCACCCCTCCACTTT. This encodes CSARDLTAYNSPLHF.

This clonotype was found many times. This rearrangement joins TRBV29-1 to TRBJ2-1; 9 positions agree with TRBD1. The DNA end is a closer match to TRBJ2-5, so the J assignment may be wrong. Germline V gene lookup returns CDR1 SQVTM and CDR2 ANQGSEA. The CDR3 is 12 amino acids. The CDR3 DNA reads TGCAGCGTTGGGGGGACAGGGGAGACCCAGTACTTC. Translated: CSVGGTGETQYF.

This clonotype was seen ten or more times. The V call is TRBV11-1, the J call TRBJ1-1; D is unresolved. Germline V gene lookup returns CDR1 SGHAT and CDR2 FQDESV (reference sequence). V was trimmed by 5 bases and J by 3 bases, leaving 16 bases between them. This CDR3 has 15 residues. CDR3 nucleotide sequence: TGTGCCAGCAGCCTCCGGCCCGTGTTCTACACTGAAGCTTTCTTT. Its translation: CASSLRPVFYTEAFF.